This entry describes one T cell receptor (beta chain). This receptor's antigen is unknown. Base qualities are not provided; no much larger clone lies one nucleotide away. The data stem from a study of blood T cell repertoires in COVID-19 (dated by TCRdb to 2020 to 2021). As for the study more broadly: Samples covering the acute and convalescent phases of COVID-19 were provided by collaborators in the United States, Italy and Spain. The material from the prospective study consisted of cDNA or gDNA derived from T cells, B-cell-depleted T cells, or PBMCs. Subjects who had been exposed to COVID-19, were actively infected with it, or had recovered from it provided the deeply sampled blood TCRbeta repertoires that made up the dataset. The repertoires were released in a freely available public database intended as a resource for research on the immune response to SARS-CoV-2. The samples were drawn from the first 160 participants of the ongoing ImmuneRACE study and from more than 1,000 subjects provided by 6 global collaborators. Nearly every sample came with metadata listing a de-identified subject ID, COVID-19 status, age in years and sex. Where available, HLA class I and class II types were taken from metadata supplied by the sample provider and were not determined by assay-based typing. General conclusions and limits of the study: The quantity of clinical and demographic metadata differed by source and by participant and was supplied without curation.

TCRbeta CDR3 regions were amplified from genomic DNA by means of the immunoSEQ Assay, a bias-controlled multiplex PCR. As for how the authors treated the data: The number of nucleated cells in each sample was estimated by amplification of reference gene primers within the assay. To quantify the absolute abundance of each unique TCRbeta CDR3 rearrangement, sequence reads were collapsed and filtered. For each sample, productive Simpson clonality was calculated as the square root of Simpson's diversity index across productive rearrangements. Sourced from immuneACCESS, this table was stored by TCRdb with only in-frame sequences that have V and J called. A share of the clones is absent; for the studies checked, an unresolved V gene accounts for under half, and the remainder has no known explanation. For V, J and clone size, that table is used; D and trimming come from the DNA. This sample has tens of thousands of clones in its table, and approximately 90% of those were observed once. The top ten clones comprise roughly a fifth of the sample.

Whole blood was collected in K2EDTA tubes by collaborating institutions according to the institutions' own protocols. For TCRbeta analysis, collaborators shipped samples as frozen whole blood, isolated PBMCs, or DNA extracted from either of those sample types. According to the germline V gene, CDR1 reads MDHEN and CDR2 reads SYDVKM. Reading from cysteine to phenylalanine, the CDR3 counts 14 amino acids. Only the CDR3 DNA is retained, 42 bases long and in frame from the first base. The junction shows trimming of 4 bases on V and 3 bases on J, and the gene matches do not reach 3 bases of it. Sequenced: peripheral blood. The TCR sequence derives from a human donor in a cohort sampled during active COVID-19. The chain employs TRBV28 and TRBJ1-2, and 9 bases in between align with TRBD1. The CDR3 sequence is CASSSQGADYGYTF. The DNA is TGTGCCAGCAGTTCACAGGGGGCAGACTATGGCTACACCTTC.